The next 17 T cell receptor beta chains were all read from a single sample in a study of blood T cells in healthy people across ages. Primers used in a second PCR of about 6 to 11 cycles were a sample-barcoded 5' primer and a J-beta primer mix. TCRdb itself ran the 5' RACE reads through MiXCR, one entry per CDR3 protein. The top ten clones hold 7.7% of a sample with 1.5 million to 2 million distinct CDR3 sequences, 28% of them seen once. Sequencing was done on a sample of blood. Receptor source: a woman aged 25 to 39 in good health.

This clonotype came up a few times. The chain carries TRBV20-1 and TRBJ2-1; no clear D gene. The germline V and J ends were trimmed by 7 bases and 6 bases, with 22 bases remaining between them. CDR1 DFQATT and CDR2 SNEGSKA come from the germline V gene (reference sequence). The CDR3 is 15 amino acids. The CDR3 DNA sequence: TGCAGTGTTACGATCGGAACCCAAATACCCAATGAGCAGTTCTTC. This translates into CSVTIGTQIPNEQFF.

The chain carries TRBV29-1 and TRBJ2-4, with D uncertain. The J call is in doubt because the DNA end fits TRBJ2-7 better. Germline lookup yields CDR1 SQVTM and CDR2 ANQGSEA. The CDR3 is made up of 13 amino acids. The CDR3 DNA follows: TGCAGCGTTCTTTTAGGCAGATACTACGAGCAGTACTTC. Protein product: CSVLLGRYYEQYF.

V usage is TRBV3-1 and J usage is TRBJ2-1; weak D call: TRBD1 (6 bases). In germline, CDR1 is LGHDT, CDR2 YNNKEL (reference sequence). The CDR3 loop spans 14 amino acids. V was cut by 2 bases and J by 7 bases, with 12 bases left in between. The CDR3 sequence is CASSQRGFGNEQFF. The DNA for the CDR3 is TGTGCCAGCAGCCAAAGGGGGTTCGGGAATGAGCAGTTCTTC.

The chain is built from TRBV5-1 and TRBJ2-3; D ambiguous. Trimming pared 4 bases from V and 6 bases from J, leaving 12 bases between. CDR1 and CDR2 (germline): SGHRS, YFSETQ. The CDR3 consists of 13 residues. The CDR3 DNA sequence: TGCGCCAGCAGCGTGGGCACCCAGGATACGCAGTATTTT. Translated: CASSVGTQDTQYF.

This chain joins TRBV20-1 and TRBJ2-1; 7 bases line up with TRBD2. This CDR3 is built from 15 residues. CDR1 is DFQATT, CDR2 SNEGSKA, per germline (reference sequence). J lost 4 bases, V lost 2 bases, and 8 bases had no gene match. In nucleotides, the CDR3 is TGCAGTGCTAGACTTCGGGCGGGGGTTTACAATGAGCAGTTCTTC. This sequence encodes CSARLRAGVYNEQFF.

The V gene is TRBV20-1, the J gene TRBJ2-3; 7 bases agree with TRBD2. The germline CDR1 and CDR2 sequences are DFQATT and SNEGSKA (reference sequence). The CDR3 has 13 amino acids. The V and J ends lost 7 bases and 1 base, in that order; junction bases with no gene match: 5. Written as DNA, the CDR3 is TGCAGTGTCGGGAGCGGGGGCACAGATACGCAGTATTTT. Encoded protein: CSVGSGGTDTQYF.

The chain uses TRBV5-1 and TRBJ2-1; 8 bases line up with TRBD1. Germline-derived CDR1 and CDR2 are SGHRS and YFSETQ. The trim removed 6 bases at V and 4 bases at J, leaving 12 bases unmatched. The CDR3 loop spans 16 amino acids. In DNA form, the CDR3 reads TGCGCCAGCACCGATGGACAGGGAAGGAGGTACAATGAGCAGTTCTTC. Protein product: CASTDGQGRRYNEQFF.

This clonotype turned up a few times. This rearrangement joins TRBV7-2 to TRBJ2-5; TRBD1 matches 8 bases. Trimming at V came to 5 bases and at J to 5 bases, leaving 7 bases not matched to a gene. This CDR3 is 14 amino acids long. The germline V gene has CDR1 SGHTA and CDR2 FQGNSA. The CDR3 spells CASSQQGVGETQYF. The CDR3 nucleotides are TGTGCCAGCAGCCAACAGGGGGTTGGGGAGACCCAGTACTTC.

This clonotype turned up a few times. The CDR3 nucleotides are TGTGCCAGCAGCAGAGCAGGGACTAGCTTAGCCTACAATGAGCAGTTCTTC. It yields the protein CASSRAGTSLAYNEQFF. The gene calls are TRBV7-2 and TRBJ2-1, with 9 bases identical to TRBD2. V trimming: 5 bases; J trimming: 2 bases; junction bases outside the gene matches: 10. CDR3 size: 17 residues. Germline V gene lookup returns CDR1 SGHTA and CDR2 FQGNSA.

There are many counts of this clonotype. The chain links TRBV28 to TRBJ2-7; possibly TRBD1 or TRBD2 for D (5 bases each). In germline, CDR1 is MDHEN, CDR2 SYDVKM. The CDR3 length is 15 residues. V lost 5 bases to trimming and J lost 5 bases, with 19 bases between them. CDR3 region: CASSARGALRHEQYF. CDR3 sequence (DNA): TGTGCCAGCAGTGCTCGGGGCGCCCTTAGACACGAGCAGTACTTC.

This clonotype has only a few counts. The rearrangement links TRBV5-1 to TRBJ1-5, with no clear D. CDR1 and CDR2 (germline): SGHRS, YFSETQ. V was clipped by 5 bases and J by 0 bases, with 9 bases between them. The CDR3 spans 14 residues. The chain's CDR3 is CASSPDPSNQPQHF. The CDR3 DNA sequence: TGCGCCAGCAGTCCTGACCCTAGCAATCAGCCCCAGCATTTT.

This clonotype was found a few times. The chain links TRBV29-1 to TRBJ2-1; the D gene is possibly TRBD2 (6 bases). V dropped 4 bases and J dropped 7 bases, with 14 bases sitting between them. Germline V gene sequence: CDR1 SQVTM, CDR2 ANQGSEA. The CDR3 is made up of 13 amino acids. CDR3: CSVVPGLLNEQFF. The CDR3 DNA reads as TGCAGCGTTGTCCCGGGACTGTTAAATGAGCAGTTCTTC.

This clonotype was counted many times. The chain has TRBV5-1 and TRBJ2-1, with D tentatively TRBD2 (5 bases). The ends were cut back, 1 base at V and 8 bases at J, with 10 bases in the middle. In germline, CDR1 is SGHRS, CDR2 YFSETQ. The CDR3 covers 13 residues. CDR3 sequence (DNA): TGCGCCAGCAGCTTGACGGCGAGGGATGAGCAGTTCTTC. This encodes CASSLTARDEQFF.

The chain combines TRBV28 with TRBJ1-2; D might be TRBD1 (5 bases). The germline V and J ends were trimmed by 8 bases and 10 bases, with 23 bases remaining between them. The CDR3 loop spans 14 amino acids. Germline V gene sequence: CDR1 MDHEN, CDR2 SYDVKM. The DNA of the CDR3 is TGTGCCAGCGACCCCACTCGGGGGGTCCAGGCCTACACCTTC. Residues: CASDPTRGVQAYTF.

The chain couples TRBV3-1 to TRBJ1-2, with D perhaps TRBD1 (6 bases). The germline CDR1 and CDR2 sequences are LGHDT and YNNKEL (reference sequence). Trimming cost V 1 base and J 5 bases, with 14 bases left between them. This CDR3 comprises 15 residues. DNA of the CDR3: TGTGCCAGCAGCCAAGCTCCAGGGGCGTCATATGGCTACACCTTC. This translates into CASSQAPGASYGYTF. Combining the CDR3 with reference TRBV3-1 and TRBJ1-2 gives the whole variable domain DTAVSQTPKYLVTQMGNDKSIKCEQNLGHDTMYWYKQDSKKFLKIMFSYNNKELIINETVPNRFSPKSPDKAHLNLHINSLELGDSAVYFCASSQAPGASYGYTFGSGTRLTVV.

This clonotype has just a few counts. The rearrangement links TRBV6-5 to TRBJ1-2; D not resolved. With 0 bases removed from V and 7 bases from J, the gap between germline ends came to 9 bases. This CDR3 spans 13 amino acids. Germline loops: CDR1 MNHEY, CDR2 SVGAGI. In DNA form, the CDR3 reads TGTGCCAGCAGTTACTCGAGAGTTGGTGGCTACACCTTC. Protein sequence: CASSYSRVGGYTF.

The CDR3, as DNA: TGTGCCAGCAGTTTGCGGCTGGGACGGCCAGCCAAAAACATTCAGTACTTC. Amino acids: CASSLRLGRPAKNIQYF. The genes are TRBV28 and TRBJ2-4; either TRBD1 or TRBD2 may fit D (5 bases each). CDR3 length: 17 residues. The ends were cut back, 3 bases at V and 0 bases at J, with 15 bases in the middle. In germline, CDR1 is MDHEN, CDR2 SYDVKM.